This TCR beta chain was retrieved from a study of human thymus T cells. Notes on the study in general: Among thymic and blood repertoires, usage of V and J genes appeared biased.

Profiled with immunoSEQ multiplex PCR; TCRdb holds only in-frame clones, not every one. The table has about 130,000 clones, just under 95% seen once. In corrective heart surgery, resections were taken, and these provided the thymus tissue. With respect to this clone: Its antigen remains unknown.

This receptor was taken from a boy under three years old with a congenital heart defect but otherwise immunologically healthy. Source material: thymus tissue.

Here the CDR3 reads CASSLAGASRELFF. For the CDR3, the DNA is TGTGCCAGCAGCTTAGCGGGGGCAAGCCGGGAGCTGTTTTTT. The V gene is TRBV7-2, the J gene TRBJ2-2, with D perhaps matching TRBD1 (6 bases). The germline V gene encodes CDR1 SGHTA and CDR2 FQGNSA. The CDR3 extends over 14 amino acids. With 0 bases removed from V and 9 bases from J, the gap between germline ends came to 11 bases.